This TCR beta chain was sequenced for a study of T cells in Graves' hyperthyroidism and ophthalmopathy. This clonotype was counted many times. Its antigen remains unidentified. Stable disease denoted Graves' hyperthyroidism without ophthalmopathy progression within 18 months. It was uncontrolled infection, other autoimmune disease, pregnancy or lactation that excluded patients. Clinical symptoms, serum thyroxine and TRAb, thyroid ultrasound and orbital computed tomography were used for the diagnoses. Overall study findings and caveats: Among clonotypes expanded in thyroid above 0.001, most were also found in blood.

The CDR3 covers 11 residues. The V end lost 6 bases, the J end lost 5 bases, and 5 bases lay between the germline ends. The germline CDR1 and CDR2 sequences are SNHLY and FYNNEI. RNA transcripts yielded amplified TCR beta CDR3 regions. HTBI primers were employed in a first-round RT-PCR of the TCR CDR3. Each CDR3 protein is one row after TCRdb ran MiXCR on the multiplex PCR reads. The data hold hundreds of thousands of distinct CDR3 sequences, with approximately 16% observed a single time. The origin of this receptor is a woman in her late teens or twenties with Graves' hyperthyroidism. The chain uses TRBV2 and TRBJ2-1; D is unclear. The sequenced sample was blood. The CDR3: CASRVNNEQFF. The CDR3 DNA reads TGTGCCAGCAGGGTAAACAATGAGCAGTTCTTC.